This TCR beta chain came from a study of T cells in Graves' hyperthyroidism and ophthalmopathy. Disease duration under 2 months; hyperthyroidism patients were aged 18 to 65. The CDR3 regions of TCR beta were amplified from RNA transcripts. HTBI primers drove first-round RT-PCR of the TCR CDR3. In TCRdb, the multiplex PCR reads were re-called with MiXCR into one record per CDR3 protein. The sample gives more than 600,000 distinct CDR3 sequences, about a sixth of which show up once; approximately 8.4% is in the top ten. The germline V gene encodes CDR1 LGHDT and CDR2 YNNKEL (reference sequence). V lost 0 bases and J lost 5, with 7 bases in between. There are 13 residues in the CDR3. Turning to this clonotype: Possible read error: a much larger clone is one base away.

The chain carries TRBV3-1 and TRBJ1-1; D uncertain. Source material: blood. The receptor was isolated from a man aged 18 to 29 with Graves' hyperthyroidism. The CDR3 loop is CASSQDGETEAFF. Here the CDR3 DNA reads TGTGCCAGCAGCCAAGATGGCGAGACTGAAGCTTTCTTT.